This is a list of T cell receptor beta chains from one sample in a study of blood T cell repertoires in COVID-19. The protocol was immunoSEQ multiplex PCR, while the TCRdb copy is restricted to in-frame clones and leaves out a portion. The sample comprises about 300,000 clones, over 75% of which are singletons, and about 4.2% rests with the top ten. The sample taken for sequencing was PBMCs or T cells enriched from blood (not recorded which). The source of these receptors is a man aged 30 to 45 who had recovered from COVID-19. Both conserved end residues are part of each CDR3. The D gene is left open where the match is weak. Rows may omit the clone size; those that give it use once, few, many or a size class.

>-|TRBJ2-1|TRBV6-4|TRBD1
CASSPTSAGGDEQFF
TGTGCCAGCAGTCCCACCTCGGCAGGGGGAGATGAGCAGTTCTTC
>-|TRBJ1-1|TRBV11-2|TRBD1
CASSSRRQGGNTEAFF
TGTGCCAGCAGCTCCCGAAGACAGGGGGGGAACACTGAAGCTTTCTTT
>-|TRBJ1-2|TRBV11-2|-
CASSFTPLAHGYTF
TGTGCCAGCAGTTTCACGCCCCTGGCTCATGGCTACACCTTC
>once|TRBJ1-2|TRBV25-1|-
CASSDLPKRGGYTF
TGTGCCAGCAGTGATTTGCCAAAGCGGGGTGGCTACACCTTC
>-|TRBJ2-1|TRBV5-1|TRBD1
CASSVDRGPYNEQFF
TGCGCCAGCAGCGTCGACAGGGGCCCCTACAATGAGCAGTTCTTC
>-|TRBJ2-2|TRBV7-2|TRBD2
CASSPASGSFTGELFF
TGTGCCAGCAGTCCAGCTAGCGGGAGTTTTACCGGGGAGCTGTTTTTT
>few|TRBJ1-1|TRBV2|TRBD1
CASTLGQGIRTEAFF
TGTGCCAGCACTTTGGGACAGGGGATTAGGACTGAAGCTTTCTTT
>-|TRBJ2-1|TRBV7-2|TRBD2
CASSSRYGTSPNEQFF
TGTGCCAGCAGCTCCCGATACGGGACTAGTCCTAATGAGCAGTTCTTC
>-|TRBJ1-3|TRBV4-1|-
CASSQRQGNGVGSSGNTIYF
TGCGCCAGCAGCCAAAGGCAGGGAAACGGAGTAGGGTCCTCTGGAAACACCATATATTTT
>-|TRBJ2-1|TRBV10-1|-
CASSDQWNEQFF
TGCGCCAGCAGTGATCAGTGGAATGAGCAGTTCTTC
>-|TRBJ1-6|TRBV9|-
CASSAYRESGNSPLHF
TGTGCCAGCAGCGCTTACAGGGAGTCCGGGAATTCACCCCTCCACTTT
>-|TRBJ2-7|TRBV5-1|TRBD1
CASSFGQGVWEQYF
TGCGCCAGCAGCTTCGGACAGGGGGTGTGGGAGCAGTACTTC
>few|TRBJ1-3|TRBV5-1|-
CASSVTVRDTIYF
TGCGCCAGCAGCGTTACTGTACGAGACACCATATATTTT
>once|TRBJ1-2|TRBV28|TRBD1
CASSPEDRDGYTF
TGTGCCAGCAGTCCCGAGGACAGGGATGGCTACACCTTC
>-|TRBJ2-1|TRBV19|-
CASSLRDTPNNEQFF
TGTGCCAGTAGTCTCCGGGACACTCCAAACAATGAGCAGTTCTTC